What follows describes a single T cell receptor (beta chain). CDR1 and CDR2 from the germline V gene are MDHEN and SYDVKM. The CDR3 covers 15 residues. The ends were cut back, 1 base at V and 0 bases at J, with 9 bases in the middle. Generated by immunoSEQ multiplex PCR, the TCRdb table keeps only in-frame clones and is missing some. The repertoire holds about 97,000 clones, with more than 70% as singletons. This sample was taken from a study of blood T cell repertoires in COVID-19. The receptor was isolated from a human donor in a cohort sampled during active COVID-19. The chain has TRBV28 and TRBJ1-1; a possible D gene is TRBD1 (5 bases). Sequences were obtained from peripheral blood. Here the CDR3 reads CASSLLSRVNTEAFF. The CDR3 DNA follows: TGTGCCAGCAGTTTATTATCCAGGGTGAACACTGAAGCTTTCTTT.